This entry is about one T cell receptor (beta chain). The antigen remains undetermined. Repeated repertoire sampling spanned the course of chemoradiotherapy. TCRdb's copy holds only in-frame clones and misses some; the assay was immunoSEQ multiplex PCR. Counted here are some 8,900 clones, about 71% occurring once; the ten biggest clones make up 6.5% to 9.5%. The data were obtained in a study of chemoradiotherapy in HPV16-positive cancers. General observations from the study: In HPV16-positive patients, HPV-responsive T-cell expansion tracked better recurrence-free survival. Candidate HPV-specific clones and E7-related TCR motifs grew in tumor during treatment.

There are 15 residues in the CDR3. Looked up from germline, CDR1 is SGDLS and CDR2 is YYNGEE. J gave up 5 bases and V 2 bases, and 9 bases lay outside the gene matches. The chain is built from TRBV9 and TRBJ1-1; 7 bases line up with TRBD1. This clonotype was obtained from a human donor with HPV-associated anogenital cancer. The sample was collected from a patient who underwent chemoradiotherapy. CDR3 region: CASSVGDRAWTEAFF. The CDR3 nucleotides are TGTGCCAGCAGCGTGGGAGACAGGGCCTGGACTGAAGCTTTCTTT.